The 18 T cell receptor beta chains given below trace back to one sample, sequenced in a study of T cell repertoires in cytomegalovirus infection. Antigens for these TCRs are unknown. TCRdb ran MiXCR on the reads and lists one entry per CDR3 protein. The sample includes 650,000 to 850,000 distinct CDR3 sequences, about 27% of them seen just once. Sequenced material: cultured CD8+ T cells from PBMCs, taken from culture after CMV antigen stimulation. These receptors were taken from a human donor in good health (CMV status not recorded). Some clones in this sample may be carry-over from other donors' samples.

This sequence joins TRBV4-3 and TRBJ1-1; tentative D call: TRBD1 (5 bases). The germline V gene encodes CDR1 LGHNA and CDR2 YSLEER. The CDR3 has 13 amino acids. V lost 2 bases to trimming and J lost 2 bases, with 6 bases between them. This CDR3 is CASSQWGNTEAFF. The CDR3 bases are TGCGCCAGCAGCCAATGGGGCAACACTGAAGCTTTCTTT.

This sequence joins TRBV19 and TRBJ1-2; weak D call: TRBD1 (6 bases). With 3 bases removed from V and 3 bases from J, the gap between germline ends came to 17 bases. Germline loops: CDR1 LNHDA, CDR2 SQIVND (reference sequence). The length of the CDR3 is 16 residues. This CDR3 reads CASSITASGHDYGYTF. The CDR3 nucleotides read TGTGCCAGTAGTATCACCGCCTCGGGACACGACTATGGCTACACCTTC.

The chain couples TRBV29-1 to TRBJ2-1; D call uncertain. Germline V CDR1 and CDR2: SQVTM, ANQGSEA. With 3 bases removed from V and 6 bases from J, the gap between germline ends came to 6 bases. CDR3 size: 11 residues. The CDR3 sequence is CSVDAVNEQFF. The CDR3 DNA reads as TGCAGCGTTGATGCCGTCAATGAGCAGTTCTTC.

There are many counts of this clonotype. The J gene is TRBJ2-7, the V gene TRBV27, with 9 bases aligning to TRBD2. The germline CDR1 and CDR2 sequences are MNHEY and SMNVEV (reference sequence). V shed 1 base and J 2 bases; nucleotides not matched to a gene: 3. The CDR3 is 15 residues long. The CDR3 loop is CASSLYAGGTYEQYV. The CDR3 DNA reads TGTGCCAGCAGTTTATACGCGGGGGGGACCTACGAGCAGTACGTC.

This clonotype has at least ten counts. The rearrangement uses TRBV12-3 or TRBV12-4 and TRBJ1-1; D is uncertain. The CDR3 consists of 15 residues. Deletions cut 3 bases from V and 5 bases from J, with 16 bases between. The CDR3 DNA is TGTGCCAGCAGTTTTTCTCCGTGGAGTAGGACTGAAGCTTTCTTT. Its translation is CASSFSPWSRTEAFF.

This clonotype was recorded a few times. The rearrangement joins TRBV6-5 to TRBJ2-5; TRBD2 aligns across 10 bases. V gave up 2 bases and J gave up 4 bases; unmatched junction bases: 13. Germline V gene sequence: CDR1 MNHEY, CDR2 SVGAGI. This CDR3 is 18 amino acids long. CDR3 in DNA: TGTGCCAGCAGTTACGGGACGGGCCTAGCGGGGGATCGAGAGACCCAGTACTTC. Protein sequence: CASSYGTGLAGDRETQYF.

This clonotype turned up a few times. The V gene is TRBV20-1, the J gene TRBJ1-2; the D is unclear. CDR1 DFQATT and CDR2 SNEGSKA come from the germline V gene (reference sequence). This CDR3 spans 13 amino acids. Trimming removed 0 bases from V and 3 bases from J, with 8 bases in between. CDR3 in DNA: TGCAGTGCTAGAGAGACACGGTACTATGGCTACACCTTC. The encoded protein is CSARETRYYGYTF.

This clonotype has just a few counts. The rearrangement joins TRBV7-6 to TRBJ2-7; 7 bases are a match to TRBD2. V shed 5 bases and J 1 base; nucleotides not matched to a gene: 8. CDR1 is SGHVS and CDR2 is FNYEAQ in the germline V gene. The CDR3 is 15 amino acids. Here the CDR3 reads CASSPMDGGSYEQYF. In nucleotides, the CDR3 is TGTGCCAGCAGCCCCATGGACGGGGGGTCCTACGAGCAGTACTTC.

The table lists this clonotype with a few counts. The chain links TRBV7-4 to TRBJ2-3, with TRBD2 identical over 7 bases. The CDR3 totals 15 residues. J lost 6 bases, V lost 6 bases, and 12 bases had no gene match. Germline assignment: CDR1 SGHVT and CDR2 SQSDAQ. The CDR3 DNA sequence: TGTGCCAGCAGGGGGGGGGAAGGCGGTAGGGATACGCAGTATTTT. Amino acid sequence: CASRGGEGGRDTQYF.

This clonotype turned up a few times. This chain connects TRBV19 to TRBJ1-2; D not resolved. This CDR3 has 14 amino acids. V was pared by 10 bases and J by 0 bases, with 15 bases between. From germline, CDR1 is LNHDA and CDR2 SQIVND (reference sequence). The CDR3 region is CATEVKEANYGYTF. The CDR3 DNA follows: TGTGCCACGGAGGTGAAGGAAGCTAACTATGGCTACACCTTC.

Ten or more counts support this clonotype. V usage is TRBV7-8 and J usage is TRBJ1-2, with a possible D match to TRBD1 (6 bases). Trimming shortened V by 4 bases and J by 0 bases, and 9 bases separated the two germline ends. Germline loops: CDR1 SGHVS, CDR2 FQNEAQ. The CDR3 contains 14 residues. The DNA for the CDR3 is TGTGCCAGCAGCTCCAGGGGCTCTAACTATGGCTACACCTTC. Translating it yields CASSSRGSNYGYTF.

Here the CDR3 reads CASSQDRRVFYGYTF. The CDR3 DNA follows: TGTGCCAGCAGCCAGGACAGAAGGGTCTTTTATGGCTACACCTTC. V and J are TRBV6-1 and TRBJ1-2, with D possibly being TRBD1 (6 bases). This CDR3 is built from 15 residues. Germline lookup yields CDR1 MNHNS and CDR2 SASEGT. Trimming removed 6 bases from V and 5 bases from J, with 19 bases in between.

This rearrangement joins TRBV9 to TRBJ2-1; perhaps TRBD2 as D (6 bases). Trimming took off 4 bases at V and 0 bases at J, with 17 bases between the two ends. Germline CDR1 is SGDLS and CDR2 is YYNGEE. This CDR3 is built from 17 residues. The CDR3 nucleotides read TGTGCCAGCAGCCCCCTCGCCTTAGCGGACTCCTACAATGAGCAGTTCTTC. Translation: CASSPLALADSYNEQFF.

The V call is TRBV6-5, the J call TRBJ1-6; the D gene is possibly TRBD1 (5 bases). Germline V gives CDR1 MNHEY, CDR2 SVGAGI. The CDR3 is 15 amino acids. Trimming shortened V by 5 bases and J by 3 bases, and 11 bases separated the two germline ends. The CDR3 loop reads CASSTRDGYNSPLHF. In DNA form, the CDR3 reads TGTGCCAGCAGTACCCGGGACGGCTATAATTCACCCCTCCACTTT.

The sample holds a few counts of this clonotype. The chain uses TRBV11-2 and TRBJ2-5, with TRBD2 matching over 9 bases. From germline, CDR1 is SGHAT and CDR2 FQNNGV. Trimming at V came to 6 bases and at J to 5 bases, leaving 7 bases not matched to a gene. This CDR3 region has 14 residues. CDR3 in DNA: TGTGCCAGCAGGCGCGGGGGGGCCGGGGAGACCCAGTACTTC. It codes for CASRRGGAGETQYF.

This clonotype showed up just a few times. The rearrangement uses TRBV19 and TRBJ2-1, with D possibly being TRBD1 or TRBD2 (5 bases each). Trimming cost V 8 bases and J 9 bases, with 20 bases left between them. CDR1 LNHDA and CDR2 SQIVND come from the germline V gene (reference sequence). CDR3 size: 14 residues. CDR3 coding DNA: TGTGCCAGTCAAGTGGGGTCGAGGGGATCTGAGCAGTTCTTC. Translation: CASQVGSRGSEQFF.

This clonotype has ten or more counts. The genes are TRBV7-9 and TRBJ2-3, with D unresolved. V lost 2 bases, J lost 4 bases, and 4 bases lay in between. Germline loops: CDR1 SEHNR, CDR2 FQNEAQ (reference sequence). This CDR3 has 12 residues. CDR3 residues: CASSLQADTQYF. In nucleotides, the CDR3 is TGTGCCAGCAGCTTACAGGCAGATACGCAGTATTTT.

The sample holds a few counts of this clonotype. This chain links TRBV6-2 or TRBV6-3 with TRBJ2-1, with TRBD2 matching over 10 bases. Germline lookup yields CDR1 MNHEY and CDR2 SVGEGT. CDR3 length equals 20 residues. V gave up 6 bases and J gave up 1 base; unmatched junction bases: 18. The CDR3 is CASSQAGLARREGSYNEQFF. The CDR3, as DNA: TGTGCCAGCAGCCAAGCGGGACTAGCGCGACGAGAGGGATCCTACAATGAGCAGTTCTTC.